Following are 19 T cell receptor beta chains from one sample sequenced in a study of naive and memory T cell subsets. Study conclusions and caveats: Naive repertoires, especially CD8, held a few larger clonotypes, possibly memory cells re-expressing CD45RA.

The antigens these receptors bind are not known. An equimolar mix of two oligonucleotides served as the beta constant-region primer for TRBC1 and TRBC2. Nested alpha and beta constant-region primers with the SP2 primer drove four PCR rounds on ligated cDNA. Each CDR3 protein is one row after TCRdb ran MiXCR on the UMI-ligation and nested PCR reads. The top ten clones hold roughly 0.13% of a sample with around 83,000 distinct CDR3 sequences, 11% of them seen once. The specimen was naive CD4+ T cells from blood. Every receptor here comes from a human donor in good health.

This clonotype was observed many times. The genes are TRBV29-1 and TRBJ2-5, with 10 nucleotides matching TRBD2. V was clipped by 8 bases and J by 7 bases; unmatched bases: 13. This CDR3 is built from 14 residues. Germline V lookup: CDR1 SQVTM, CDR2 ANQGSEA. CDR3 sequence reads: CSTGSSGRGGTQYF. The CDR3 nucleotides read TGCAGCACGGGATCTAGCGGGAGAGGAGGGACCCAGTACTTC. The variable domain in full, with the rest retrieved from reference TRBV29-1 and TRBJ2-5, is SAVISQKPSRDICQRGTSLTIQCQVDSQVTMMFWYRQQPGQSLTLIATANQGSEATYESGFVIDKFPISRPNLTFSTLTVSNMSPEDSSIYLCSTGSSGRGGTQYFGPGTRLLVL.

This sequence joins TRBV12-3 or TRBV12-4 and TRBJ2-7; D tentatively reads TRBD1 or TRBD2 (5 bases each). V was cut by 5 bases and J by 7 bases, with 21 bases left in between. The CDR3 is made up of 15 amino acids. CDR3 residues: CASSPRVLRGVEQYF. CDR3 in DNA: TGTGCCAGCAGTCCACGGGTCTTACGAGGGGTTGAGCAGTACTTC.

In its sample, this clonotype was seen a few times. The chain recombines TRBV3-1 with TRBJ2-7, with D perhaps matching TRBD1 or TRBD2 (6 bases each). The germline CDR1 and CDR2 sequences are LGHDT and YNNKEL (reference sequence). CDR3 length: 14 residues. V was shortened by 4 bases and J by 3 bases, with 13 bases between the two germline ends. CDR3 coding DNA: TGTGCCAGCAGCCGGGGGGCGGTAGGCTACGAGCAGTACTTC. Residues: CASSRGAVGYEQYF.

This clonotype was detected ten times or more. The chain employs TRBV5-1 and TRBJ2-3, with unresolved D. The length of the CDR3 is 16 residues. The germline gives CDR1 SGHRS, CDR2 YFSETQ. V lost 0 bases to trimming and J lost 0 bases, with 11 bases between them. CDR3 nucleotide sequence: TGCGCCAGCAGCTTGGTTGAGTCGATAAGCACAGATACGCAGTATTTT. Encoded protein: CASSLVESISTDTQYF.

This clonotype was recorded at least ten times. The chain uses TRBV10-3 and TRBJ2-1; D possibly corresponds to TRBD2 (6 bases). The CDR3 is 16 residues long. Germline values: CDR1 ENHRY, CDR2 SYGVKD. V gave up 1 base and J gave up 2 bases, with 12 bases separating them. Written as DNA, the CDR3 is TGTGCCATCAGTGAGTTGCGGGGTTACCCCTACAATGAGCAGTTCTTC. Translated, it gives CAISELRGYPYNEQFF.

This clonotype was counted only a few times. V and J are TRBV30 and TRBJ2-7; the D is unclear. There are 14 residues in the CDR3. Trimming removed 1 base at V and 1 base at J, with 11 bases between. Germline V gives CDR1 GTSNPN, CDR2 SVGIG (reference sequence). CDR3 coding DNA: TGTGCCTGGAGTGGGCCCGGTAGTTCCTACGAGCAGTACTTC. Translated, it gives CAWSGPGSSYEQYF.

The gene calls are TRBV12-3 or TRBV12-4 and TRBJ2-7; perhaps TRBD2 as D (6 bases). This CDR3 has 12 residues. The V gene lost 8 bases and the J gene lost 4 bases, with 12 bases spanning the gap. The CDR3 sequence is CASSRGTYEQYF. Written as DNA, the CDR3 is TGTGCCAGCTCGAGAGGGACTTACGAGCAGTACTTC.

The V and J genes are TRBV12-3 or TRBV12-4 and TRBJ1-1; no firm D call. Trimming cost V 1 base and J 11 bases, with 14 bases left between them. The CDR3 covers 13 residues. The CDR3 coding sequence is TGTGCCAGCAGTTTAGATTCTCGGTATCAGGCTTTCTTT. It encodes CASSLDSRYQAFF.

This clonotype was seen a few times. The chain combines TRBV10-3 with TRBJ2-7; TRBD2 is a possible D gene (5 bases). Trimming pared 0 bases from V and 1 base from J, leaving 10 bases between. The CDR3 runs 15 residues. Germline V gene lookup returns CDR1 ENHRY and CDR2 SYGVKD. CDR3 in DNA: TGTGCCATCAGTGAGTCGAGCGGCTCTTCCTACGAGCAGTACTTC. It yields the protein CAISESSGSSYEQYF.

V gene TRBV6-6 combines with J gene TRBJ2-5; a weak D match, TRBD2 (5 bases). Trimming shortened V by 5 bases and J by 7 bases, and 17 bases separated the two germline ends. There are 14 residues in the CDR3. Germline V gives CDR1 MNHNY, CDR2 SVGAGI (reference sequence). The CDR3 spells CASSIGRGLGTQYF. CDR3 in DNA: TGTGCCAGCAGTATCGGTCGCGGACTCGGGACCCAGTACTTC.

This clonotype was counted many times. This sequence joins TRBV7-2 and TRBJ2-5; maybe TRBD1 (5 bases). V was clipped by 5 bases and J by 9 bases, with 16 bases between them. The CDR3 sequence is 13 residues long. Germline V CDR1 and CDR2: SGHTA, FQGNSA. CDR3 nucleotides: TGTGCCAGCAGCGCGAATACACAGGTCCCCCAGTACTTC. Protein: CASSANTQVPQYF.

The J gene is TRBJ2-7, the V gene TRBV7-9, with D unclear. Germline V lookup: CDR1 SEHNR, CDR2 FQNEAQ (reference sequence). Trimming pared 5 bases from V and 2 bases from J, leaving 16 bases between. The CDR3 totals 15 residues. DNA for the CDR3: TGTGCCAGCAGCCCCGGCTCCCTAGTCCCCTACGAGCAGTACTTC. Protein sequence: CASSPGSLVPYEQYF.

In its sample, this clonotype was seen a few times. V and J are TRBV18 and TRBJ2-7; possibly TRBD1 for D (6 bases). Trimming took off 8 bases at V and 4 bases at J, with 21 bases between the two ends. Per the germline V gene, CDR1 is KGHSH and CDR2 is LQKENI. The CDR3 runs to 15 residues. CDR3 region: CASLLLQGKTYEQYF. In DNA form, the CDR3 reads TGTGCCAGCCTTCTTCTGCAGGGGAAAACGTACGAGCAGTACTTC.

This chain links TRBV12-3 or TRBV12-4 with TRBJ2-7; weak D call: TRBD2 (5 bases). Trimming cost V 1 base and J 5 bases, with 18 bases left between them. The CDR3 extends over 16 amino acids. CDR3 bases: TGTGCCAGCAGTTTAGGTCTTTCATCCGGGGTCAACGAGCAGTACTTC. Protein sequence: CASSLGLSSGVNEQYF.

CDR3 loop: CASSPFRDSGLGTFTEAFF. The CDR3 DNA reads as TGTGCCAGCAGTCCCTTTAGGGATTCGGGTTTAGGCACGTTTACTGAAGCTTTCTTT. The gene calls are TRBV13 and TRBJ1-1, with no clear D. The V end was cut by 6 bases, the J end by 5 bases, with 31 bases between. There are 19 residues in the CDR3. Germline values: CDR1 PRHDT, CDR2 FYEKMQ (reference sequence).

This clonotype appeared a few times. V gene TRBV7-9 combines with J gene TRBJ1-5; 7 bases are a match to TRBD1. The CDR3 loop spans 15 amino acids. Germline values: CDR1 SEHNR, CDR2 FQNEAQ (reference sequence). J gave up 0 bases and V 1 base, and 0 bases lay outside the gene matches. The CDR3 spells CASSLGTGSNQPQHF. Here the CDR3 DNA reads TGTGCCAGCAGCTTAGGGACAGGTAGCAATCAGCCCCAGCATTTT.

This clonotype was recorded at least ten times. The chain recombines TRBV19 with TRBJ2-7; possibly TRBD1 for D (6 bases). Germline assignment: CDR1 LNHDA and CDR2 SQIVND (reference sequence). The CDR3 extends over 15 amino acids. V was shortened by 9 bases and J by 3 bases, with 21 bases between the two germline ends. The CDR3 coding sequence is TGTGCCAGCAGAAATACAGGGAGTTACTTCTACGAGCAGTACTTC. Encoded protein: CASRNTGSYFYEQYF.

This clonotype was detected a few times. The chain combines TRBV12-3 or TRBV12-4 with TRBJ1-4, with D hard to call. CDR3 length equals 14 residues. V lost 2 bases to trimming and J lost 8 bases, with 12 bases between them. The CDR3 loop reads CASSLKRIGEKLFF. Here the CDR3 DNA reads TGTGCCAGCAGTTTAAAGCGAATAGGCGAAAAACTGTTTTTT.

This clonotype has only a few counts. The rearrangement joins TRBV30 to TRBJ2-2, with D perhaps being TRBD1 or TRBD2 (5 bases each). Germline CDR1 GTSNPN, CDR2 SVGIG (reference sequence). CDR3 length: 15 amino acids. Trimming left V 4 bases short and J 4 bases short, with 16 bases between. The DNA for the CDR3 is TGTGCCTGGACCCCCGCGCCAGGGAGCACCGGGGAGCTGTTTTTT. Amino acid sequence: CAWTPAPGSTGELFF.